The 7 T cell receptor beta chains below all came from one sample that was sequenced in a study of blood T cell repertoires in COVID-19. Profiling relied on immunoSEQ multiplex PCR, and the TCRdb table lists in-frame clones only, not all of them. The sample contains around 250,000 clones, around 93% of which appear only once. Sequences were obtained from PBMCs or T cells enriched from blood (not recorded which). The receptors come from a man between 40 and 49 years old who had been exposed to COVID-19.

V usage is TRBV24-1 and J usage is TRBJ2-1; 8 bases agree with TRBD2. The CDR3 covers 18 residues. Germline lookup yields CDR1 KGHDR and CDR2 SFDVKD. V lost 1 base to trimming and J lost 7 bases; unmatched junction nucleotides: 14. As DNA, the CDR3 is TGTGCCACCAGTGATTTATGGACTAGCTCAACGGGGGTGAATGAGCAGTTCTTC. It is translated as CATSDLWTSSTGVNEQFF.

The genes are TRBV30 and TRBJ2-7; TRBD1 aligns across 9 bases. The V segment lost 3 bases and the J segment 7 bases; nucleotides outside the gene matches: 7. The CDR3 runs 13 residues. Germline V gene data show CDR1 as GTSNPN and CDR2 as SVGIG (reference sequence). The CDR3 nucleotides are TGTGCCTGGAGGAGGACAGGGGCGGGTGAGCAGTACTTC. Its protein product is CAWRRTGAGEQYF.

The CDR3 protein is CASSPGTFNEQFF. The CDR3 DNA follows: TGTGCCAGCAGCCCCGGGACTTTCAATGAGCAGTTCTTC. V gene TRBV7-9 combines with J gene TRBJ2-1; possible D gene TRBD2, 6 bases. CDR1 and CDR2 from the germline V gene are SEHNR and FQNEAQ (reference sequence). The length of the CDR3 is 13 residues. Trimming removed 5 bases from V and 6 bases from J, with 11 bases in between.

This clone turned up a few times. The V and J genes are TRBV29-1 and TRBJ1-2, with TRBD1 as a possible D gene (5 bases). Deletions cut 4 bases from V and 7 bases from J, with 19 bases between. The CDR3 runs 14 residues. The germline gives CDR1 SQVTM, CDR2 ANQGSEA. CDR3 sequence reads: CSVAGSEYPRGYTF. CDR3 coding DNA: TGCAGCGTTGCAGGGTCTGAATATCCGCGTGGCTACACCTTC. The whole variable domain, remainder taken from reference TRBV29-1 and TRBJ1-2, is SAVISQKPSRDICQRGTSLTIQCQVDSQVTMMFWYRQQPGQSLTLIATANQGSEATYESGFVIDKFPISRPNLTFSTLTVSNMSPEDSSIYLCSVAGSEYPRGYTFGSGTRLTVV.

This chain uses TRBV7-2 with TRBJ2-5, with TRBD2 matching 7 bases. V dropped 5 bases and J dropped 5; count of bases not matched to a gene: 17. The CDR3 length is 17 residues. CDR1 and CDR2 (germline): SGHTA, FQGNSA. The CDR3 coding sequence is TGTGCCAGCAGCCGGAGGGGACTAACTACTACGAGGGAGACCCAGTACTTC. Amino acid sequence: CASSRRGLTTTRETQYF.

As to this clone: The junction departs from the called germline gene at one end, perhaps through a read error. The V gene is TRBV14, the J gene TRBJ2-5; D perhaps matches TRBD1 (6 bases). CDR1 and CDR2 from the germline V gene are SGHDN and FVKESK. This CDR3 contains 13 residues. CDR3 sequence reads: CASRSRGGEAQYF. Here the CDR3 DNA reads TGTGCCAGCAGGTCTAGAGGGGGAGAGGCCCAGTACTTC.

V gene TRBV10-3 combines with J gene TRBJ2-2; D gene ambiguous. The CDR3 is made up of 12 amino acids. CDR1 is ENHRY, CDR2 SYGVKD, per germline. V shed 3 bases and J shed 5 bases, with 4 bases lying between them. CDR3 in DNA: TGTGCCATCAGTGACGGGACCGGGGAGCTGTTTTTT. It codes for CAISDGTGELFF.